This T cell receptor beta chain was observed in a study of cytomegalovirus exposure and HLA in healthy donors. The overall study: Early release data held around 82 million unique TCRs from HLA-typed donors.

Vbeta (60) and Jbeta (13) primers were used in the PCR. Original processing notes: The count from a later analysis was 65 million to 90 million unique TCR beta chains, 9.5 million to 13 million of them shared. Only in-frame clones appear in the TCRdb table, and some are missing; sequencing was by immunoSEQ multiplex PCR. V and J calls and clone size are as listed in that table; D and trimming were resolved from the DNA. The table lists roughly 100,000 clones, about four fifths of them singletons. To note about this clone: Its antigen is not identified.

Findings of the study overall: Specificity of three CMV-associated chains for CMV antigens was verified in vitro. An ancestry cluster, one associated with Asian ancestry, reportedly showed fewer N-insertions than the roughly 670-donor mean in a later analysis.

CDR1 and CDR2 from the germline V gene are LGHNA and YNFKEQ. The CDR3 covers 16 residues. V was clipped by 1 base and J by 0 bases; unmatched bases: 2. This receptor was taken from a man aged 35-49 years in good health and CMV-seronegative. The source material was PBMCs. The rearrangement joins TRBV4-2 to TRBJ2-7; 11 bases are shared with TRBD1. The CDR3 protein is CASSQAGTGGSYEQYF. Written as DNA, the CDR3 is TGTGCCAGCAGCCAAGCCGGGACAGGGGGCTCCTACGAGCAGTACTTC.